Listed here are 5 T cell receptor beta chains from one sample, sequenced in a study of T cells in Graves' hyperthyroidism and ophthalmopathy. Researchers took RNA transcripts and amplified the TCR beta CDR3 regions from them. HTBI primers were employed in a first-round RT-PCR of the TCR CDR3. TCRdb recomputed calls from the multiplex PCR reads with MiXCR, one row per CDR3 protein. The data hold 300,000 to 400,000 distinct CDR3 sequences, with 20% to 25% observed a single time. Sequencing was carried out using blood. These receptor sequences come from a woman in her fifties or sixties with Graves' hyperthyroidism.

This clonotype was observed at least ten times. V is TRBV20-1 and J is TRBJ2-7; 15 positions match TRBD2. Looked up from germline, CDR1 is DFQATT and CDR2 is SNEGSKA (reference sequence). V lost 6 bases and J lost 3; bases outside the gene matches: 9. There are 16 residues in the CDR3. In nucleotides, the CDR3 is TGCAGTGCCGCCGGGACTAGCGGGGGGTATAGCTACGAGCAGTACTTC. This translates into CSAAGTSGGYSYEQYF.

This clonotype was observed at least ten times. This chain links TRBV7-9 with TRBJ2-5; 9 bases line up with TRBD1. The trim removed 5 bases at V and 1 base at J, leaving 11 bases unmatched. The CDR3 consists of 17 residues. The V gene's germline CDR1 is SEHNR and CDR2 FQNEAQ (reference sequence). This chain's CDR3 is CASSVLPPGQGQETQYF. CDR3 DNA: TGTGCCAGCAGCGTTTTACCCCCGGGACAGGGCCAAGAGACCCAGTACTTC.

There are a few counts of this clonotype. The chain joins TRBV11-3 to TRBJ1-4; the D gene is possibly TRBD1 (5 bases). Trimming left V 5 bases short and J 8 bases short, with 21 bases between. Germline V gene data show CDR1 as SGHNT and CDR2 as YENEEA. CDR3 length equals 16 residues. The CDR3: CASSPGRSWGYEKLFF. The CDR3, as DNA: TGTGCCAGCAGCCCGGGACGGAGCTGGGGATACGAAAAACTGTTTTTT.

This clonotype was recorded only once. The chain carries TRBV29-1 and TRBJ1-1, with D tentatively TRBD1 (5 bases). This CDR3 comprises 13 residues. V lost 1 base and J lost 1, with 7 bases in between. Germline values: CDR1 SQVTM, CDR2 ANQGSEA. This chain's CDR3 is CSVEGGSNTEAFF. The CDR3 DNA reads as TGCAGCGTTGAAGGGGGCTCGAACACTGAAGCTTTCTTT.

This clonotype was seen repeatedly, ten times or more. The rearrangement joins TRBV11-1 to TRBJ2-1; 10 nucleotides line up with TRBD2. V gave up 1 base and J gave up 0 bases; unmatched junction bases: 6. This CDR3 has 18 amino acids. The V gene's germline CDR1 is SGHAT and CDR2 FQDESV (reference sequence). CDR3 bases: TGTGCCAGCAGCTTAGTGAGCGGGAGGGCGAGCTCCTACAATGAGCAGTTCTTC. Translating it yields CASSLVSGRASSYNEQFF. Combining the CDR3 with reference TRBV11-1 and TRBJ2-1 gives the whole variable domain EAEVAQSPRYKITEKSQAVAFWCDPISGHATLYWYRQILGQGPELLVQFQDESVVDDSQLPKDRFSAERLKGVDSTLKIQPAELGDSAMYLCASSLVSGRASSYNEQFFGPGTRLTVL.